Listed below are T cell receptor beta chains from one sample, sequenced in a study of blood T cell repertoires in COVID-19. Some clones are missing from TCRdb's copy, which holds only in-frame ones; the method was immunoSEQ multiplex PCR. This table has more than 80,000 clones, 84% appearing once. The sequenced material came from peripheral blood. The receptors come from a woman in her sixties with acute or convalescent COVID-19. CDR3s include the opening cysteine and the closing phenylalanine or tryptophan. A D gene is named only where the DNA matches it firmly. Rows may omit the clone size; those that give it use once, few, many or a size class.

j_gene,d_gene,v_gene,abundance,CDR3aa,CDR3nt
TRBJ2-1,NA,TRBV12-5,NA,CASGTPGTFYNEQFF,TGTGCTAGTGGTACACCCGGGACATTCTACAATGAGCAGTTCTTC
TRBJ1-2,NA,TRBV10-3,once,CAISETLEDYGYTF,TGTGCCATCAGTGAGACACTTGAGGACTATGGCTACACCTTC
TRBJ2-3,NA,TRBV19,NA,CASSIGGGVGDTQYF,TGTGCCAGTAGTATAGGAGGGGGTGTAGGAGATACGCAGTATTTT
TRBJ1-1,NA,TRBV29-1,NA,CSVALGGGGNTEAFF,TGCAGCGTCGCGCTCGGCGGGGGTGGGAACACTGAAGCTTTCTTT
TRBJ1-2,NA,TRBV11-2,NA,CASSLDGGYYGYTF,TGTGCCAGCAGCTTAGATGGCGGCTACTATGGCTACACCTTC
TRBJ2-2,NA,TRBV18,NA,CASSPQGFGTGELFF,TGTGCCAGCTCACCACAGGGGTTTGGCACCGGGGAGCTGTTTTTT
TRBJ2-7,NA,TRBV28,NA,CASSSGFNEQYF,TGTGCCAGCAGTTCAGGGTTTAACGAGCAGTACTTC
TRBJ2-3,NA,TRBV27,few,CASLHRVFRSKASTDTQYF,TGTGCCAGCCTACACAGGGTTTTTCGCTCGAAAGCTAGCACAGATACGCAGTATTTT
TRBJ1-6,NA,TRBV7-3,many,CASSLEANSPLHF,TGTGCCAGCAGCTTAGAGGCTAATTCACCCCTCCACTTT
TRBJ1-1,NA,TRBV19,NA,CASSSDKNTEAFF,TGTGCCAGTAGCTCTGACAAGAACACTGAAGCTTTCTTT
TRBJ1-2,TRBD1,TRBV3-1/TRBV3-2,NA,CASSQDHRGRGYTF,TGTGCCAGCAGCCAAGATCACAGGGGGCGCGGCTACACCTTC
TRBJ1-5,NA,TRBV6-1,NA,CASSENRVNQPQHF,TGTGCCAGCAGTGAAAACAGGGTCAATCAGCCCCAGCATTTT
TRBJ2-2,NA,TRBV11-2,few,CASSLDHYTGELFF,TGTGCCAGCAGCTTAGACCACTACACCGGGGAGCTGTTTTTT
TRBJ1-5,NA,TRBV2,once,CASTTPYSNQPQHF,TGTGCCAGTACAACCCCGTATAGCAATCAGCCCCAGCATTTT
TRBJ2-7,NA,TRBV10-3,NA,CAIRDSHYEQYF,TGTGCCATCAGGGACAGCCACTACGAGCAGTACTTC
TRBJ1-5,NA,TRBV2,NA,CASSPTDRNQPQHF,TGTGCCAGCAGTCCGACAGACCGCAATCAGCCCCAGCATTTT
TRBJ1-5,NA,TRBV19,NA,CASSGSQGRQPQHF,TGTGCCAGTAGTGGTAGTCAGGGGAGACAGCCCCAGCATTTT
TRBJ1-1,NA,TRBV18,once,CASSLGQGNTEAFF,TGTGCCAGCTCCCTAGGGCAGGGAAACACTGAAGCTTTCTTT
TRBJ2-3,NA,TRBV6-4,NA,CASSEARSTDTQYF,TGTGCCAGCAGTGAAGCCAGGAGCACAGATACGCAGTATTTT
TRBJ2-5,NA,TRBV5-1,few,CASSLASRTEETQYF,TGCGCCAGCAGCTTGGCCTCCAGGACAGAAGAGACCCAGTACTTC
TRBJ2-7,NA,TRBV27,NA,CASSIGGRYEQYF,TGTGCCAGCAGTATCGGAGGAAGATACGAGCAGTACTTC
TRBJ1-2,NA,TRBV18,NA,CASSTTGGPDGYTF,TGTGCCAGCTCAACAACCGGGGGGCCCGATGGCTACACCTTC
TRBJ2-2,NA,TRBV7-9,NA,CASSRDTPNTGELFF,TGTGCCAGCAGCAGGGACACACCGAACACCGGGGAGCTGTTTTTT
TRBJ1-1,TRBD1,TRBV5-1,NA,CASSLAGQVGTEAFF,TGCGCCAGCAGCTTGGCGGGACAGGTAGGAACTGAAGCTTTCTTT
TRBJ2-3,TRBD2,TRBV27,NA,CASRRRTSGTDTQYF,TGTGCCAGCAGGCGAAGGACTAGCGGGACAGATACGCAGTATTTT
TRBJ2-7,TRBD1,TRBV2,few,CASTPGQGSYEQYF,TGTGCCAGCACCCCGGGACAGGGGTCCTACGAGCAGTACTTC
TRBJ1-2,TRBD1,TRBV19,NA,CASSTRGLDYGYTF,TGTGCCAGTAGTACCAGGGGGCTAGACTATGGCTACACCTTC
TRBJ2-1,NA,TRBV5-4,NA,CASSSDFYRGNEQFF,TGTGCCAGCAGCTCCGACTTCTACCGAGGTAATGAGCAGTTCTTC
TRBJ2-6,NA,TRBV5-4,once,CASTHRQGFPGANVLTF,TGTGCCAGCACCCACCGGCAGGGCTTTCCTGGGGCCAACGTCCTGACTTTC
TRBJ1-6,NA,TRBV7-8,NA,CASSLDSGFYNSPLHF,TGTGCCAGCAGCTTAGACTCCGGGTTCTATAATTCACCCCTCCACTTT
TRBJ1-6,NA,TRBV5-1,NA,CASSLVVGDNSPLHF,TGCGCCAGCAGCTTGGTAGTAGGGGATAATTCACCCCTCCACTTT
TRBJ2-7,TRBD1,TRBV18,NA,CASSPWTGDEQYF,TGTGCCAGCTCACCGTGGACAGGGGACGAGCAGTACTTC
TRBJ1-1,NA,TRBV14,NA,CASSQNAGVANTEAFF,TGTGCCAGCAGCCAAAACGCAGGGGTCGCGAACACTGAAGCTTTCTTT
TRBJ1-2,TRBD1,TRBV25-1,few,CASSESVRETGGDYGYTF,TGTGCCAGCAGTGAATCAGTAAGGGAAACAGGGGGAGACTATGGCTACACCTTC
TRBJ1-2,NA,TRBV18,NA,CASSPTALVYGYTF,TGTGCCAGCTCACCGACTGCCTTAGTCTATGGCTACACCTTC
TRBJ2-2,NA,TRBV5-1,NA,CASRDLAGNTGELFF,TGCGCCAGCAGAGATCTAGCCGGGAACACCGGGGAGCTGTTTTTT
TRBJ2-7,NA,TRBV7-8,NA,CASSLPPRGSYEQYF,TGTGCCAGCAGCCTACCACCCCGGGGTTCCTACGAGCAGTACTTC
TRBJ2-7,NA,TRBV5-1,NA,CASSLNWRGAYEQYF,TGCGCCAGCAGCCTTAATTGGCGGGGTGCCTACGAGCAGTACTTC
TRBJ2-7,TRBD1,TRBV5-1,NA,CASSLVGQGAGEQYF,TGCGCCAGCAGCTTGGTGGGACAGGGGGCAGGCGAGCAGTACTTC
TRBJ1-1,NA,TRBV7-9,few,CASSLAAGATEAFF,TGTGCCAGCAGCTTAGCCGCGGGGGCCACTGAAGCTTTCTTT
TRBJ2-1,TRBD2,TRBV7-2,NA,CASSLATSGRHEQFF,TGTGCCAGCAGCTTAGCGACTAGCGGGAGGCATGAGCAGTTCTTC
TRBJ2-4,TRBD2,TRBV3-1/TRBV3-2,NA,CASSLSGGLKNIQYF,TGTGCCAGCAGCCTGAGCGGGGGGCTAAAAAACATTCAGTACTTC
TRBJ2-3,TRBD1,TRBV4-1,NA,CASSQLHGTVTDTQYF,TGCGCCAGCAGCCAGCTACACGGGACAGTAACAGATACGCAGTATTTT
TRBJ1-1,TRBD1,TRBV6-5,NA,CASTKTGGRGAFF,TGTGCCAGCACCAAGACAGGGGGCAGAGGAGCTTTCTTT
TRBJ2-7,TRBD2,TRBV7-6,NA,CASSSSPVLAGGPVYEQYF,TGTGCCAGCAGCTCAAGTCCCGTCTTAGCGGGAGGGCCGGTCTACGAGCAGTACTTC
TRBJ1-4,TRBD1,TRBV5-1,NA,CASSWTGGPTNEKLFF,TGCGCCAGCAGCTGGACAGGGGGCCCAACTAATGAAAAACTGTTTTTT
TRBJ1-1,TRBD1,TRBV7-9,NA,CASSPRGQEGAFF,TGTGCCAGCAGCCCCCGAGGACAGGAAGGGGCTTTCTTT
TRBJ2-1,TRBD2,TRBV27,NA,CASSSLKLAGEYEQFF,TGTGCCAGCAGTAGTCTTAAACTAGCGGGGGAATATGAGCAGTTCTTC
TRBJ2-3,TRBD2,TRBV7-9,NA,CASSPPGLAFSTDTQYF,TGTGCCAGCAGCCCACCGGGACTAGCCTTTAGCACAGATACGCAGTATTTT
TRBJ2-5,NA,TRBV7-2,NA,CASSRTHLAEETQYF,TGTGCCAGCAGCCGCACCCACTTAGCTGAAGAGACCCAGTACTTC
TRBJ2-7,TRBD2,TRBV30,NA,CAWGGGLASEQYF,TGTGCCTGGGGCGGAGGACTAGCGTCCGAGCAGTACTTC
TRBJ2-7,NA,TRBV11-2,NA,CASSFWPHSYEQYF,TGTGCCAGCAGCTTTTGGCCGCACTCCTACGAGCAGTACTTC
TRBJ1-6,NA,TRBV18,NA,CASSPQTVRVDSPLHF,TGTGCCAGCTCACCCCAAACGGTCAGGGTGGATTCACCCCTCCACTTT